This TCR beta chain was captured in a study of OX40 agonist ivuxolimab in advanced cancers. Across the whole study: At 0.01 to 10 mg/kg, ivuxolimab was administered intravenously to patients every 2 weeks. Three patients responded partially, comprising one with hepatocellular carcinoma and two with cutaneous melanoma.

Repertoires were generated with immunoSEQ multiplex PCR, while TCRdb's copy carries only in-frame clones and drops some. The sample contains tens of thousands of clones, around 91% of which appear only once. Germline V gives CDR1 GTSNPN, CDR2 SVGIG (reference sequence). Trimming took 0 bases from V and 7 from J, leaving 15 bases between them. The CDR3 is made up of 15 amino acids. Blood specimens came from baseline, cycle 4 day 1, and cycle 7 day 1. This sample comprised CD4+ or CD8+ T cells sorted from blood, obtained in a trial of the OX40 agonist ivuxolimab. This TCR was recovered from an adult with an advanced solid tumor such as melanoma, head and neck, liver or kidney cancer. This rearrangement joins TRBV30 to TRBJ1-4; no reliable D call. The CDR3 loop reads CAWSVGNGYGEKLFF. CDR3 in DNA: TGTGCCTGGAGTGTAGGAAACGGGTATGGTGAAAAACTGTTTTTT.